Reported below is one T cell receptor beta chain. There is no known antigen for this receptor. Base qualities are not provided; no much larger clone lies one nucleotide away. This entry is derived from a study of shared clonotypes between healthy human individuals (TCRdb year 2020). Background on the whole study: A couple of women and three men aged 18 to 49 years were included in the cohort. Per donor, three plates each were used for CD4 naive and CD4 memory, two for CD8 naive, and one for CD8 memory. To estimate repertoire size and how much clonotype sharing occurs between individuals, the study deeply sequenced the blood TCR repertoires of roughly 5 healthy adults. To increase sequencing depth and limit assay-specific biases, TCR repertoire library preparation and sequencing were carried out by different laboratories using diverse techniques. Each donor's leukapheresis produced roughly between roughly 0.85 and 9 billion PBMCs.

CD8 naive samples were CD45RO-negative cells positively selected for CCR7, giving a CD45RA+CCR7+ population that excluded TemRA cells. Donors were healthy HIV-negative adults with no recently reported acute infections or vaccinations. All donors were Caucasian adults living in Nashville, Tennessee, USA. Blood was collected by leukapheresis, and PBMCs were isolated by Ficoll-Histopaque density gradient centrifugation and then cryopreserved in liquid nitrogen vapor phase. Analytical flow cytometry was used to check the purity and quantity of each magnetically sorted T cell population. From each sorted fraction, genomic DNA was isolated and quantified by UV absorbance on a Nanodrop 2000c. The full study reports these points: Larger estimated clonotype richness was generally found for naive subsets than for memory subsets. The small number of donors limited the genetic and exposure-history diversity represented. Incomplete sequencing was indicated by rarefaction of sorted-subset datasets, despite the large sequencing depth. Clonotypes shared by all four sorted-subset donors showed higher generation probabilities than non-shared clonotypes. Based on pairwise subsampling, the degree of clonotype sharing among donors was expected to be affected by sequencing depth. Approximately 5% of naive CD4, 3.5% of naive CD8, roughly 2.4% of memory CD4, and around 0.42% of memory CD8 clonotypes were shared across several donors. Sampling was restricted to blood, and TCR repertoires in tissues likely differ from the TCR repertoires found in blood.

Using the deep immunoSEQ assay, TCR CDR3 regions were amplified from genomic DNA by multiplex PCR. Extracted genomic DNA from each cell subset was distributed evenly across all wells of several immunoSEQ 96-well plates, and each plate was treated as a replicate. For sorted subsets, 200 to 250 ng genomic DNA, equal to approximately 30,000 T cell genomes, was loaded into each replicate PCR. Purified libraries were measured with a Qubit 3.0 fluorometer, size-checked on a Bioanalyzer 2100, and measured again with the KAPA Library Quantification kit. Every immunoSEQ 96-well plate was sequenced on a dedicated single-read 150-cycle Illumina NextSeq 550 flow cell. As for how the authors treated the data: Because the immunoSEQ output included only junctional sequences and no quality scores, the filtering could not be the same as the filtering used for full-length reads. To assign V/J genes and CDR3, sequences were annotated using PyIR, a Python wrapper for IgBLAST v1.9, with IMGT germline references. Reads were filtered out if the reads had weak V/J assignments (E-value above 1e-6), no CDR3, stop codons, out-of-frame junctions, or ambiguous translated residues. V3J clonotypes were defined by identical inferred V gene, J gene, and CDR3 amino acid sequence. Percentage overlap between repertoires was computed as shared unique clonotypes divided by the size of the smaller repertoire. Richness of each repertoire was evaluated using RTK rarefaction, the Chao1 estimator, and Recon v2.1 estimates of unobserved clonotypes. For all TCRbeta clonotypes obtained by the gDNA method from a few donors, generation probabilities were computed with OLGA. TCRdb limited this immuneACCESS table to in-frame rearrangements with V and J called. A share of clones is missing; checked studies link under half to unresolved V genes, and the rest is unexplained. Clone size and the V and J calls come from that table; the DNA yielded D and trimming. This sample is represented by 1.5 million to 2.5 million clones; 85% to 95% of them were singletons. Of the sample, 0.9% to 1.5% falls within the top ten clones.

CDR1 and CDR2 (SGHDN, FVKESK) derive from the germline V gene. The CDR3 numbers 14 residues from cysteine through phenylalanine. Of the read, only the CDR3 DNA is kept; its 42 bases are in frame from base 1. The V and J ends are trimmed by 4 bases and 5 bases, leaving 14 bases between them. Sample: naive CD8+ T cells sorted from blood. Interpreted using the paper, the cell subset or site label stands for: CD45RA+CCR7+. This receptor was taken from a man aged 18 to 29 in good health. The chain uses TRBV14 and TRBJ1-1; matching of 5 bases hints at TRBD1 as the D gene. The DNA reads as follows: TGTGCCAGCAGCCCGACTCGGGGGAAGACTGAAGCTTTCTTT. Its translation is CASSPTRGKTEAFF.